Listed here are 5 T cell receptor beta chains from one sample, sequenced in a study of beta chain features in type 1 diabetes. Study-wide points: A moderate, significant TCRB CDR3 shortening appeared in type 1 diabetes across four CD4+ subsets.

Expressed TCRB transcripts were sequenced because the entire RNA isolate underwent reverse transcription. Here immunoSEQ multiplex PCR was the method, and the copy in TCRdb shows in-frame clones only, minus some. The data hold roughly 150,000 clones, with about 9% observed a single time. Their target antigens are unknown. Sequencing was done on a sample of central memory CD4+ T cells from blood. The receptors come from a woman between 18 and 29 years old with type 1 diabetes.

V gene TRBV27 combines with J gene TRBJ2-3; 8 bases align to TRBD2. V gave up 5 bases and J gave up 4 bases; unmatched junction bases: 11. This CDR3 is built from 16 residues. Germline V gene data show CDR1 as MNHEY and CDR2 as SMNVEV (reference sequence). CDR3 sequence reads: CASSVISGKGADTQYF. The CDR3 bases are TGTGCCAGCAGTGTTATTAGCGGGAAGGGGGCAGATACGCAGTATTTT.

In this sample, this clone turned up a few times. J is TRBJ2-3 and V is TRBV5-4; 10 bases agree with TRBD2. CDR1 and CDR2 from the germline V gene are SGHNT and YYREEE (reference sequence). The CDR3 is made up of 15 amino acids. V lost 1 base and J lost 1; bases outside the gene matches: 0. CDR3 region: CASSLTSGGTDTQYF. CDR3 coding DNA: TGTGCCAGCAGCTTGACTAGCGGGGGCACAGATACGCAGTATTTT.

This sequence joins TRBV10-2 and TRBJ2-2, with 12 bases identical to TRBD2. The V gene end was trimmed by 4 bases and the J gene end by 5 bases; junction bases not matched to a gene: 5. CDR1 and CDR2 (germline): WSHSY, SAAADI. This CDR3 has 16 residues. CDR3 nucleotide sequence: TGCGCCAGCAGTGGCTCCGGGACTAGCGGGACCGGGGAGCTGTTTTTT. This gives the protein CASSGSGTSGTGELFF.

The V gene is TRBV9, the J gene TRBJ2-1, with D uncertain. V gave up 0 bases and J gave up 7 bases, with 11 bases separating them. CDR1 and CDR2 (germline): SGDLS, YYNGEE. The CDR3 has 14 amino acids. The chain's CDR3 is CASSVEMGLNEQFF. Here the CDR3 DNA reads TGTGCCAGCAGCGTAGAGATGGGCCTTAATGAGCAGTTCTTC.

This clone showed up just a few times. The chain links TRBV15 to TRBJ2-7; maybe TRBD2 (5 bases). Germline CDR1 LNHNV, CDR2 YYDKDF (reference sequence). V shed 1 base and J shed 6 bases, with 13 bases lying between them. CDR3 length: 14 amino acids. The CDR3 bases are TGTGCCACCAGCAGAGTTACAGCGGTAGGCGAGCAGTACTTC. This gives the protein CATSRVTAVGEQYF.